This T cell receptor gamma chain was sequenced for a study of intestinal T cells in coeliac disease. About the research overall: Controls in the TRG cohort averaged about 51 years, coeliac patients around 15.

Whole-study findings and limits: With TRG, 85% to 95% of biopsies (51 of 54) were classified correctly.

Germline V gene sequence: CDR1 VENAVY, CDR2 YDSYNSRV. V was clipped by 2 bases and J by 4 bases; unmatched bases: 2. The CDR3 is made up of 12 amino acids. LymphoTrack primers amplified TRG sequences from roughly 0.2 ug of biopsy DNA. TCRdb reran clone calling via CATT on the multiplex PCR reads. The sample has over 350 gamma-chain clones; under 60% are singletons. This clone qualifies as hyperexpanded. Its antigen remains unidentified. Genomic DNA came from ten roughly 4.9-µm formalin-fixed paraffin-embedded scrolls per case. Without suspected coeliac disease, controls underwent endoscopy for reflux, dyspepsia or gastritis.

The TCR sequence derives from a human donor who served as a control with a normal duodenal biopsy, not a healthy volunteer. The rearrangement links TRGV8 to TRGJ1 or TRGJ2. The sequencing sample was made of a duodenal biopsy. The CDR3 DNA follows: TGTGCCACCTGGGATACCTATTATAAGAAACTCTTT. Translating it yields CATWDTYYKKLF.